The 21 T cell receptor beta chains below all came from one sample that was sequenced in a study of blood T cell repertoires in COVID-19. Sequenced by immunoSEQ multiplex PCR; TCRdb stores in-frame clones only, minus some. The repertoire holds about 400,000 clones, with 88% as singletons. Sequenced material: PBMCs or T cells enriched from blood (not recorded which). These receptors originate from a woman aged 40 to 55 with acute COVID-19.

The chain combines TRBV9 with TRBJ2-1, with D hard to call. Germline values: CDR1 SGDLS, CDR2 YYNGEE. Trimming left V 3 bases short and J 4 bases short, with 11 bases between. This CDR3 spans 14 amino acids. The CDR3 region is CASSGLARYNEQFF. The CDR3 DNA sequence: TGTGCCAGCAGCGGTCTTGCACGGTACAATGAGCAGTTCTTC.

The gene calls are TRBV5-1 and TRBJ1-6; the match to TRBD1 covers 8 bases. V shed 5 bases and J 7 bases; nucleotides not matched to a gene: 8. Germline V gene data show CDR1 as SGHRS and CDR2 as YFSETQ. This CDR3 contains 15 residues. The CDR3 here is CASRLSGGINSPLHF. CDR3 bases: TGCGCCAGCAGACTATCAGGGGGCATCAATTCACCCCTCCACTTT.

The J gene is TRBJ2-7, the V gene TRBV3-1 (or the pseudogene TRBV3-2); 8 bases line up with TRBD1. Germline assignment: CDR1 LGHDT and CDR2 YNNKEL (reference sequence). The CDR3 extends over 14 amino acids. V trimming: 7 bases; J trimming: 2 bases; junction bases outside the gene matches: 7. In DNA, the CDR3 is TGTGCCAGCAACCTTAGGGGACAGGCCTACGAGCAGTACTTC. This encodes CASNLRGQAYEQYF.

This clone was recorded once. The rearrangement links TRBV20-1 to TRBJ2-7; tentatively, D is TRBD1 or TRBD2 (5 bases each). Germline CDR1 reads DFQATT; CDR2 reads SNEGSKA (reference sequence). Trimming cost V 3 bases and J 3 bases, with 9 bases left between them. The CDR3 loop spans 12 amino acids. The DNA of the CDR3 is TGCAGTGCTAGTGGGGGAGACTACGAGCAGTACTTC. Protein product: CSASGGDYEQYF.

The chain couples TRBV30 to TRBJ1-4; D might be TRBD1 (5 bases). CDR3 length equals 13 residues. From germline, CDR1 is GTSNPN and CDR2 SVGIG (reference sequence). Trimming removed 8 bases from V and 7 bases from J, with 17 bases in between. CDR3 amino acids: CANEHGGSEKLFF. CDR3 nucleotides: TGTGCCAACGAGCACGGGGGGAGTGAAAAACTGTTTTTT.

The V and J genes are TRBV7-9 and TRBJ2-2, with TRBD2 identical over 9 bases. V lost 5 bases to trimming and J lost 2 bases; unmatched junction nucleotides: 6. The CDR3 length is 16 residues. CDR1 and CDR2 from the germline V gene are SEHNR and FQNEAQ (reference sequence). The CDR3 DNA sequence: TGTGCCAGCAGCGCCGAGGGACTAGCAAACACCGGGGAGCTGTTTTTT. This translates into CASSAEGLANTGELFF.

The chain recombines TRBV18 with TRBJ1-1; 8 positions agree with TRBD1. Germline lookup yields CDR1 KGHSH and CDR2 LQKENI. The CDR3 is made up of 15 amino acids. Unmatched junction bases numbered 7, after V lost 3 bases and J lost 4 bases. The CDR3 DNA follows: TGTGCCAGCTCACCGCTGACAGGGGAAAGCACTGAAGCTTTCTTT. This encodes CASSPLTGESTEAFF.

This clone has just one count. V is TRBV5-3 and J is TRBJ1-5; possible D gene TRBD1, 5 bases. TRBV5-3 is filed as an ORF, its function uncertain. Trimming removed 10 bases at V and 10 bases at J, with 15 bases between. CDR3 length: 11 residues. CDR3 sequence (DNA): TGTGCCCCGCCGCAGGGTCCACCCCAGCATTTT. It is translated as CAPPQGPPQHF.

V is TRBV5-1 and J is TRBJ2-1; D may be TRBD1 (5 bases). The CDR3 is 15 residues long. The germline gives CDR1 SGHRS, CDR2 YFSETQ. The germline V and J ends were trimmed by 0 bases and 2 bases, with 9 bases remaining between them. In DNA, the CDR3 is TGCGCCAGCAGCTTGGTCAGGGTCACCTACAATGAGCAGTTCTTC. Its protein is CASSLVRVTYNEQFF.

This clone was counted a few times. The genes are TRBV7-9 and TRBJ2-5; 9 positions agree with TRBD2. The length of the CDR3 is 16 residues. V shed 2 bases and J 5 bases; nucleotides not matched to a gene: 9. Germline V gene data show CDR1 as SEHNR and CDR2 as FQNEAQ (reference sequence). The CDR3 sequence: CASSLMGGGAVETQYF. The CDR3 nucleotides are TGTGCCAGCAGCTTAATGGGCGGGGGGGCCGTTGAGACCCAGTACTTC.

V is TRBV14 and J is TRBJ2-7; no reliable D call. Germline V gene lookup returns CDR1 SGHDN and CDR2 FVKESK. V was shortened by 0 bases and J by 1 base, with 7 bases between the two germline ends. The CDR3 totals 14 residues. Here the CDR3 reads CASSQDLQSYEQYF. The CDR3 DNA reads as TGTGCCAGCAGCCAAGATCTACAGTCCTACGAGCAGTACTTC.

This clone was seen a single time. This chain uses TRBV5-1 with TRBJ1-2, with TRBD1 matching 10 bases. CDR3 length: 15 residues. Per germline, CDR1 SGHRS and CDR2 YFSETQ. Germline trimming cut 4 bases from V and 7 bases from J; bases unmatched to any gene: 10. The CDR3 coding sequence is TGCGCCAGCAGCCAAGGACAGGGGGAAGTGGGTGGCTACACCTTC. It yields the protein CASSQGQGEVGGYTF.

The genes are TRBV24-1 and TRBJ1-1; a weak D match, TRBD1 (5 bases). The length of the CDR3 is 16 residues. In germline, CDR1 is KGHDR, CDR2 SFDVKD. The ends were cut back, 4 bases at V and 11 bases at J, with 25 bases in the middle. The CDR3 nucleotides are TGTGCCACCAGTGACCCTAAACTGAACAGGCTCATGGGGGCTTTCTTT. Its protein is CATSDPKLNRLMGAFF.

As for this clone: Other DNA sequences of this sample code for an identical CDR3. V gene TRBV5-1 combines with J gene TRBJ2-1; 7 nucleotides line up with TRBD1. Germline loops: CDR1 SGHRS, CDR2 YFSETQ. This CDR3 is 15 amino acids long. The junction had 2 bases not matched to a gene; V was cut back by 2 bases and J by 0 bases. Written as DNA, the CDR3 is TGCGCCAGCAGCTTACAGGGGAGCTCCTACAATGAGCAGTTCTTC. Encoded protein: CASSLQGSSYNEQFF.

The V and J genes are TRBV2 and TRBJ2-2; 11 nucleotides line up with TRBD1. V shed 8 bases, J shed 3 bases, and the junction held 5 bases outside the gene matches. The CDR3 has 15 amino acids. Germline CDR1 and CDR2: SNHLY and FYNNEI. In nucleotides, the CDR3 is TGTGCCAGCGGACAGGGGGCGCCACACACCGGGGAGCTGTTTTTT. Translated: CASGQGAPHTGELFF.

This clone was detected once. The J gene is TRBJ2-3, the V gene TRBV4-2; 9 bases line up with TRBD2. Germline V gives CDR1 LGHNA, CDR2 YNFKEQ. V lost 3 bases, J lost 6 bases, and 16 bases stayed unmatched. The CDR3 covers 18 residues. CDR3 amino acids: CASSHSAPGLAPADTQYF. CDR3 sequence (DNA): TGTGCCAGCAGCCACTCTGCCCCGGGACTAGCCCCTGCGGATACGCAGTATTTT.

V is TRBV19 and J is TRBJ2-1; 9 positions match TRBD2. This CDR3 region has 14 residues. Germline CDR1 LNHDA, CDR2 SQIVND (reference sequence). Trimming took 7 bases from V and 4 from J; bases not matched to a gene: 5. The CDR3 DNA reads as TGTGCCAGTAAGAGCGGGGGGCGGTACAATGAGCAGTTCTTC. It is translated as CASKSGGRYNEQFF.

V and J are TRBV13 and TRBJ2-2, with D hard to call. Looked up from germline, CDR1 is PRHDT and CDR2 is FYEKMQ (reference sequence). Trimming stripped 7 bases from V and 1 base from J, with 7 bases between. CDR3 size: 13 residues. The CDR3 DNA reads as TGTGCCAGCACTCGCGAGAACACCGGGGAGCTGTTTTTT. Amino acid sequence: CASTRENTGELFF.

The CDR3 DNA follows: TGTGCCTGGAGTGGCGCGGGGGGCGCGGGAACTTTCTTT. This gives the protein CAWSGAGGAGTFF. The chain uses TRBV30 and TRBJ1-1; TRBD1 is a possible D gene (6 bases). V was shortened by 1 base and J by 12 bases, with 18 bases between the two germline ends. The germline V gene has CDR1 GTSNPN and CDR2 SVGIG (reference sequence). There are 13 residues in the CDR3.

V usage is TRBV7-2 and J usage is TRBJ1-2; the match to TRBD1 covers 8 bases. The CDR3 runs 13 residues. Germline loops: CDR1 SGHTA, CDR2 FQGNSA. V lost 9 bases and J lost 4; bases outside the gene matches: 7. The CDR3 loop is CASSNRGTYGYTF. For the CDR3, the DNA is TGTGCCAGTAGCAACAGGGGGACCTATGGCTACACCTTC.

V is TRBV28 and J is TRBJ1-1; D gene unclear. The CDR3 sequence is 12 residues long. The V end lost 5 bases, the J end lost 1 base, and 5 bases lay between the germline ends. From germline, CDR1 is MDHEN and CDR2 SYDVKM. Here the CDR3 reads CASSIQNTEAFF. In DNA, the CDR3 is TGTGCCAGCAGTATACAGAACACTGAAGCTTTCTTT.